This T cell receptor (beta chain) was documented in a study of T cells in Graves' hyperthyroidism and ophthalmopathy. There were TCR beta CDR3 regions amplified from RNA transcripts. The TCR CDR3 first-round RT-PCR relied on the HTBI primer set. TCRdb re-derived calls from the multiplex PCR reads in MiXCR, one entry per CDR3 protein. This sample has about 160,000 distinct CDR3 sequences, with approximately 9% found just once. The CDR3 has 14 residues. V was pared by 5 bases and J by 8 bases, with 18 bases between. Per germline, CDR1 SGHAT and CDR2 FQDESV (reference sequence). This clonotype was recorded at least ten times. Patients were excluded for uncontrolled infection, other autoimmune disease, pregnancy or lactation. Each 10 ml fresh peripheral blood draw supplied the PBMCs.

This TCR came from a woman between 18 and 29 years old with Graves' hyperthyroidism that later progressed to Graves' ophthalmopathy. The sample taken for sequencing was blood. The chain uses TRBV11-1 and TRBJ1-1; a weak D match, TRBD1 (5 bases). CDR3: CASSPLVGTREAFF. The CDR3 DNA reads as TGTGCCAGCAGCCCACTCGTCGGGACCCGGGAAGCTTTCTTT.